This is a list of T cell receptor beta chains from one sample in a study of shared clonotypes between healthy human individuals. The table came from immunoSEQ multiplex PCR; TCRdb's copy has only in-frame clones and leaves some out. The sample contains some 2.3 million clones, over 85% of which appear only once. The material sequenced was naive CD4+ T cells from PBMCs. These TCRs come from a man younger than 35 in good health. Some clones in this sample may be carry-over from other donors' samples. Both conserved end residues are part of each CDR3. The D gene is left open where the match is weak. Size is stated for part of the rows, as once, few or many counts, or as a class when the clone is expanded.

clone_size j_call v_call d_call cdr3_nt cdr3_aa
NA TRBJ2-7 TRBV25-1 NA TGTGCCAGCAGTAAAACAGGGCAGGCTTACGAGCAGTACTTC CASSKTGQAYEQYF
NA TRBJ1-1 TRBV28 NA TGTGCCAGCAGTCCGGGGTCTGAAGCTTTCTTT CASSPGSEAFF
NA TRBJ2-7 TRBV7-2 NA TGTGCCAGCAGCCCTAAACCCAGGCTTTATGGGAAGTACTTC CASSPKPRLYGKYF
once TRBJ2-7 TRBV25-1 NA TGTGCCAGCAGATTCGGGACACTCTACGAGCAGTACTTC CASRFGTLYEQYF
NA TRBJ2-5 TRBV28 NA TGTGCCAGCAGTGGGCCTCTGGGGTACCAAGAGACCCAGTACTTC CASSGPLGYQETQYF
NA TRBJ1-1 TRBV6-5 TRBD1 TGTGCCAGCAGTCGGGACAGAGCGAGAAACACTGAAGCTTTCTTT CASSRDRARNTEAFF
NA TRBJ2-1 TRBV2 TRBD2 TGTGCCAGCAGTTCCATAGCGGGAAGCGCCAATGAGCAGTTCTTC CASSSIAGSANEQFF
NA TRBJ2-5 TRBV5-4 TRBD1 TGTGCCAGCAGGACAGGGTCGAGGGGAGAGACCCAGTACTTC CASRTGSRGETQYF
NA TRBJ2-1 TRBV6-6 TRBD1 TGTGCCACCAAATCCGGACAGGGTACCGGTGAGCAGTTCTTC CATKSGQGTGEQFF
NA TRBJ2-1 TRBV12-5 TRBD2 TGTGCTAGTGGTCGTAGCGGGAGGGGATACAATGAGCAGTTCTTC CASGRSGRGYNEQFF
NA TRBJ2-5 TRBV4-1 TRBD2 TGCGCCAGCAGCCAGGGAAGGAGGGCCGGGGGGGAGACCCAGTACTTC CASSQGRRAGGETQYF
NA TRBJ1-2 TRBV30 NA TGTGCCTGGAGTGAGGTGAGAGGGGCTCGCGGCGGCTACACCTTC CAWSEVRGARGGYTF
NA TRBJ2-7 TRBV6-6 NA TGTGCCGCACGAGGCTCCTCCTACGAGCAGTACTTC CAARGSSYEQYF
NA TRBJ2-1 TRBV4-1 TRBD2 TGCGCCAGCAGCCAAGGGAGGGGTAGCGGGAGGAATGAGCAGTTCTTC CASSQGRGSGRNEQFF
NA TRBJ2-2 TRBV19 NA TGTGCCAGTAGTATTGGTGCGGCTATGAACACCGGGGAGCTGTTTTTT CASSIGAAMNTGELFF
NA TRBJ1-2 TRBV29-1 NA TGCAGTTGTTCCCAAAACTATGGCTACACCTTC CSCSQNYGYTF
NA TRBJ1-5 TRBV30 NA TGTGCCTGGAGTGTACGTTTCGGCAGCAATCAGCCCCAGCATTTT CAWSVRFGSNQPQHF
NA TRBJ1-3 TRBV18 NA TGTGCCAGCTCACCGACCCCCCTCACATTTAACAGGGCTGGAAACACCATATATTTT CASSPTPLTFNRAGNTIYF
NA TRBJ2-5 TRBV5-6 NA TGTGCCAGCAGGGGGGTTGGACAGCTCCAAGAGACCCAGTACTTC CASRGVGQLQETQYF
NA TRBJ1-3 TRBV13 TRBD1 TGTGCCAGCAGCTTATACGGGACAGCCGGATTCGGAAACACCATATATTTT CASSLYGTAGFGNTIYF
NA TRBJ1-1 TRBV6-5 NA TGTGCCAGCAGGGGGACGGGGGCTGGGATTGCTTTCTTT CASRGTGAGIAFF
NA TRBJ2-5 TRBV5-6 TRBD1 TGTGCCAGCAGCCCGTCGACAGGGGTCGAGACCCAGTACTTC CASSPSTGVETQYF
NA TRBJ1-5 TRBV30 TRBD1 TGTGCCTGGAGTTTTGGTGGCAGGGGGTACAATCAGCCCCAGCATTTT CAWSFGGRGYNQPQHF
NA TRBJ2-2 TRBV7-3 NA TGTGCCAGCAGCCCGAGTGCTAACACCGGGGAGCTGTTTTTT CASSPSANTGELFF
NA TRBJ2-2 TRBV5-1 NA TGCGCCAGCAGCTTGGGAGAGGGCCACACCGGGGAGCTGTTTTTT CASSLGEGHTGELFF
NA TRBJ2-4 TRBV5-1 NA TGCGCCAGCAGCTTGGGCGGTGGGAGGTCCAAAAACATTCAGTACTTC CASSLGGGRSKNIQYF
NA TRBJ1-1 TRBV28 TRBD1 TGTGCCAGCAACAGGGGGCGCGACACTGAAGCTTTCTTT CASNRGRDTEAFF
NA TRBJ2-1 TRBV7-3 TRBD1 TGTGCCAGCAGCTTAAGGACAGGGGTTTACAATGAGCAGTTCTTC CASSLRTGVYNEQFF